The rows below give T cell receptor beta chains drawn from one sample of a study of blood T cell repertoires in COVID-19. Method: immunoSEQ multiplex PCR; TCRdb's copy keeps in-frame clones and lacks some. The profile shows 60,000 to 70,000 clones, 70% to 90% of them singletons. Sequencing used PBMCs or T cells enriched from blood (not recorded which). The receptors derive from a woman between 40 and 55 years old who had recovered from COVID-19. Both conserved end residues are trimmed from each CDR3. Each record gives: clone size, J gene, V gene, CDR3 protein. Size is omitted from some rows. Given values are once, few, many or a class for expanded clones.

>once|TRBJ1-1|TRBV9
ASSVSGNTEAF
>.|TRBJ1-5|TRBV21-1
ASSNWSSNQPQH
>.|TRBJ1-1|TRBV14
ASSLRTGGHTEAF
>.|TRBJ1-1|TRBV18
ASSPPVQYNTEAF
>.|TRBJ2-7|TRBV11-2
ASSPDNPEQY
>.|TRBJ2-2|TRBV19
ASSRGLGATGELF
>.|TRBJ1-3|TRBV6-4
ASSEEAGGAIY
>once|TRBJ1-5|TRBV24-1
ATSEGYRVGGNQPQH
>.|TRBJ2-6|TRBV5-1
ASSPQISGANVLT
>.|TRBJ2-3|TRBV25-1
ASSGLLADTQY
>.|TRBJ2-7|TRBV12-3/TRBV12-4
ASSPGQGYEQY
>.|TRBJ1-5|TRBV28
ASSNGGYSNQPQH
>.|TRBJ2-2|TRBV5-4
ASSAGRANTGELF
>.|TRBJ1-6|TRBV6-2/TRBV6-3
ASSYTVGGGEDSPLH
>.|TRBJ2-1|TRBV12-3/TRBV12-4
ASRTGYEQF
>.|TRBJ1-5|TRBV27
ASSLGTGGMPQH
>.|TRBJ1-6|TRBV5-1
ASSLAGQEDSPLH
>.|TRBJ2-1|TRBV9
ASSVQPGERGENEQF
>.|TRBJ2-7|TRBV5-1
ASSLDFVQY
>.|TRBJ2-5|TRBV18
ASSERETQY
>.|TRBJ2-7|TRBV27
ASSLGRGGSDEQY
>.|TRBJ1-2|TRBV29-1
SVEGQGLNYGYT
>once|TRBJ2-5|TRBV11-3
ASSSSGGASQETQY
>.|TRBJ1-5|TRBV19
ASSQGTYQPQH
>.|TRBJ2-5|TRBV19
ASSINSGGHTPKY
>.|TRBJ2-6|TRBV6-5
ASTVGSGANVLT
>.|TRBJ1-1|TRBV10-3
AIAAPNTEAF
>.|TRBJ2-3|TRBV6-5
ASRRYRGRTDTQY
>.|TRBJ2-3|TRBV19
ASSILAGAQASTDTQY
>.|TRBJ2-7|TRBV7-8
ASSSGTGAGYEQY
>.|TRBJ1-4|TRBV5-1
ASSPQATNEKLF
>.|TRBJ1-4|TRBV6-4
ASSEGQGDEKLF
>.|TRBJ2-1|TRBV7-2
ASSSRLAGGRNEQF
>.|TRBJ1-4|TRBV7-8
ASSLVQFNEKLF
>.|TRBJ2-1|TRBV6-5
ASLRRNDNEQF
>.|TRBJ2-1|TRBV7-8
ASSPHYNEQF
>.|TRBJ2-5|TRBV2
ASRTSGTPGGGTQY
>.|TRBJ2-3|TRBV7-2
ASSLAGLAGGQGTQY
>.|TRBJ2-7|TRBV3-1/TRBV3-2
ATSAGATYEQY
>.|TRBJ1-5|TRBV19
ASSFHRGRLQPQH
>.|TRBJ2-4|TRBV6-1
ASSEWGQKNIQY
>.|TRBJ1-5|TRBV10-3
AISEGGTLNQPQH
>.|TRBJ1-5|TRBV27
ASSSTGINNQPQH
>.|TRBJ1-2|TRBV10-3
ATALGRSDGYT
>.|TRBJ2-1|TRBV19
ASSILVDSEQF
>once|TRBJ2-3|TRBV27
ASSFLTSPDTQY
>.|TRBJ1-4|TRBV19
ASRLDEKLF
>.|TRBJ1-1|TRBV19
ASRRGPSLTEAF
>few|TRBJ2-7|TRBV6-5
ASSLQGREQY
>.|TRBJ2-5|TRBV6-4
ASRHTGWQETQY